This TCR beta chain was obtained from a study of CD8 T cells in Susac syndrome. This clonotype appeared once. Peripheral blood CD8+ and CD4+ T cells were profiled by TCR beta sequencing. The multiple sclerosis controls comprised treatment-naive patients whose relapsing-remitting disease was stable or active. TEMRA cells were FACS-enriched, with CD8+ and CD4+ T cells isolated negatively. Trimming took off 9 bases at V and 1 base at J, with 6 bases between the two ends. This CDR3 has 11 residues. Germline V gene lookup returns CDR1 MNHEY and CDR2 SMNVEV (reference sequence). About 0.45 to 1 ug RNA was reverse transcribed with random hexamers. An immunoSEQ multiplex PCR generated amplified TCR beta CDR3 products spanning 54 Vbeta and 13 Jbeta. TCRdb re-called the immunoSEQ multiplex PCR reads through MiXCR, storing one row per CDR3 protein. The data contain 190,000 or so distinct CDR3 sequences, about 95% of them singletons.

This sequence was found in a human donor with multiple sclerosis. The chain has TRBV27 and TRBJ1-1; D perhaps matches TRBD1 (5 bases). The specimen sequenced was CD4+ T cells from PBMCs. The CDR3 bases are TGTGCCAGGGGACGGAACACTGAAGCTTTCTTT. This sequence encodes CARGRNTEAFF.